The clone carrying this T cell receptor beta chain was found once. The antigen remains unidentified. The junction does not match germline at one end; this may be a read error. Researchers ran the PCR with 60 Vbeta and 13 Jbeta primers. Clones were sequenced by immunoSEQ multiplex PCR, and TCRdb holds only the in-frame ones, with some missing. The table records under 150,000 clones, around four fifths of them present only once. This record comes from a study of cytomegalovirus exposure and HLA in healthy donors. Study-wide results and limits: Available immune exposure information was restricted to CMV serostatus only.

The CDR3 runs 18 residues. Germline V gene lookup returns CDR1 SGHTA and CDR2 FQGNSA. Material for sequencing was PBMCs. The chain has TRBV7-2 and TRBJ2-1, with TRBD2 identical over 11 bases. The clonotype comes from a boy aged 10-17 years in good health and CMV-seronegative. CDR3 coding DNA: TGTGCTAGCAGCTTTCTATTCGGACTAGCGGGCGGGGGGAATGAGCAGTTCTTC. The encoded protein is CASSFLFGLAGGGNEQFF.